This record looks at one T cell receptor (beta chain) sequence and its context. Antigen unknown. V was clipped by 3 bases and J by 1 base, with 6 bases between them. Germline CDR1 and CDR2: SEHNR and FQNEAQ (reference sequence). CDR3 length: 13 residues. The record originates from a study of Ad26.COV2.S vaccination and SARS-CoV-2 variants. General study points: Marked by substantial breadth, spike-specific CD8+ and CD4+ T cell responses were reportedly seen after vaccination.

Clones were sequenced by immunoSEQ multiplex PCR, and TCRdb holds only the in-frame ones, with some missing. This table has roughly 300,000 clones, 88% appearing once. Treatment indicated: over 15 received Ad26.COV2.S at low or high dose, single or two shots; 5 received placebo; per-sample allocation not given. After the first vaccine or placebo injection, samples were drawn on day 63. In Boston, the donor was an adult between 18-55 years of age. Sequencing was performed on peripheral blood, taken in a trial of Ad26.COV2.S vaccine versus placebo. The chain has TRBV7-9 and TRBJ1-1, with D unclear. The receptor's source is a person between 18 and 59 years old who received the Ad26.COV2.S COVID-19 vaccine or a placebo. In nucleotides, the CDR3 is TGTGCCAGCAGCTTGGAAACGAACACTGAAGCTTTCTTT. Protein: CASSLETNTEAFF. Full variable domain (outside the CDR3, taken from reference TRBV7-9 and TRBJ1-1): DTGVSQNPRHKITKRGQNVTFRCDPISEHNRLYWYRQTLGQGPEFLTYFQNEAQLEKSRLLSDRFSAERPKGSFSTLEIQRTEQGDSAMYLCASSLETNTEAFFGQGTRLTVV.